These T cell receptor beta chains were read from a single sample in a study of blood T cell repertoires in COVID-19. Produced via immunoSEQ multiplex PCR; TCRdb's table is partial and in-frame only. The table shows about 70,000 clones, with more than 80% occurring only once. The specimen was peripheral blood. These receptors originate from an elderly man with acute or convalescent COVID-19. The CDR3 runs from the conserved cysteine through the conserved F or W. D genes are given only for firm matches. Clone size, where shown, is once, few, many, or a class for clones that have expanded.

v_call,d_call,j_call,clone_size,cdr3_aa,cdr3_nt
TRBV6-1,TRBD2,TRBJ2-7,NA,CASSVASGGQLWDYEQYF,TGTGCCAGCAGTGTAGCTAGCGGGGGGCAACTGTGGGATTACGAGCAGTACTTC
TRBV29-1,NA,TRBJ2-1,NA,CSVDGAGWNEQFF,TGCAGCGTTGATGGTGCAGGGTGGAATGAGCAGTTCTTC
TRBV11-2,NA,TRBJ1-1,once,CASSLDRYATEAFF,TGTGCCAGCAGCTTAGACAGGTATGCTACTGAAGCTTTCTTT
TRBV6-2/TRBV6-3,TRBD1,TRBJ2-3,NA,CASSYTTGGTDTQYF,TGTGCCAGCAGTTATACGACAGGGGGTACAGATACGCAGTATTTT
TRBV13,NA,TRBJ2-6,NA,CASSLNRESGANVLTF,TGTGCCAGCAGCCTAAACAGGGAATCTGGGGCCAACGTCCTGACTTTC
TRBV6-2/TRBV6-3,TRBD2,TRBJ2-5,NA,CASSSGGLAGAEVETQYF,TGTGCCAGCAGTTCGGGTGGACTAGCGGGGGCGGAGGTAGAGACCCAGTACTTC
TRBV14,TRBD2,TRBJ2-1,once,CASSQDVPAGGLFYNEQFF,TGTGCCAGCAGCCAAGATGTCCCGGCGGGGGGCCTTTTCTACAATGAGCAGTTCTTC
TRBV3-1/TRBV3-2,NA,TRBJ1-1,NA,CASSREGVYGERAFF,TGTGCCAGCAGCCGCGAGGGTGTTTACGGGGAAAGAGCTTTCTTT
TRBV7-2,TRBD2,TRBJ2-5,NA,CASSPRLAGVETQYF,TGTGCCAGCAGCCCCCGGCTAGCGGGGGTTGAGACCCAGTACTTC
TRBV27,NA,TRBJ1-4,NA,CASRVSPSGTNEKLFF,TGTGCCAGCAGGGTTTCCCCTAGCGGGACTAATGAAAAACTGTTTTTT